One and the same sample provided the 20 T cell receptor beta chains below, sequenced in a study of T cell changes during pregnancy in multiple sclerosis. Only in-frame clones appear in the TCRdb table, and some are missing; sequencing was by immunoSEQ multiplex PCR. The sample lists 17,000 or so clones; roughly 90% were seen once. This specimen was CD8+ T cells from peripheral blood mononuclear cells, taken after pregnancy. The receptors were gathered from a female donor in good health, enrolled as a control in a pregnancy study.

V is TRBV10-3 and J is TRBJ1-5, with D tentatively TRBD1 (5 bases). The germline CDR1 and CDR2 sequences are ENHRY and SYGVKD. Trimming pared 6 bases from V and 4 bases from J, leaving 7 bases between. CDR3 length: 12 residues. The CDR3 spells CAIRQGNQPQHF. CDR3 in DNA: TGTGCCATCAGGCAGGGAAATCAGCCCCAGCATTTT.

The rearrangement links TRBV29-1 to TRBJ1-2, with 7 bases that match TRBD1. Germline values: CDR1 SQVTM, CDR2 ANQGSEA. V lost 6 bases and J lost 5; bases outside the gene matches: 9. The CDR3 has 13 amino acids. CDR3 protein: CSVIKTGTYGYTF. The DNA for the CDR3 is TGCAGCGTAATCAAGACAGGGACATATGGCTACACCTTC. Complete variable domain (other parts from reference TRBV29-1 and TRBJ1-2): SAVISQKPSRDICQRGTSLTIQCQVDSQVTMMFWYRQQPGQSLTLIATANQGSEATYESGFVIDKFPISRPNLTFSTLTVSNMSPEDSSIYLCSVIKTGTYGYTFGSGTRLTVV.

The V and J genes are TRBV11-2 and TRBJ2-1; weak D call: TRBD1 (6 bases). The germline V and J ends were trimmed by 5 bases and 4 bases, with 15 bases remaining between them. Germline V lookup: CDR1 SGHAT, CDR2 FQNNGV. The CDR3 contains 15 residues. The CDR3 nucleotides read TGTGCCAGCAGCCCCCAGGGGCGGGCTTACAATGAGCAGTTCTTC. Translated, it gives CASSPQGRAYNEQFF. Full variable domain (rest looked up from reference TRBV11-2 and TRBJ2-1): EAGVAQSPRYKIIEKRQSVAFWCNPISGHATLYWYQQILGQGPKLLIQFQNNGVVDDSQLPKDRFSAERLKGVDSTLKIQPAKLEDSAVYLCASSPQGRAYNEQFFGPGTRLTVL.

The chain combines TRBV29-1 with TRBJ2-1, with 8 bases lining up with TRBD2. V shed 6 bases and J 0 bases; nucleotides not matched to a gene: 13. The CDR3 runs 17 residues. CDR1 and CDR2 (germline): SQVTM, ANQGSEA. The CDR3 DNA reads TGCAGCGTGCTTGTAATACGGGAGGGCTACTCCTACAATGAGCAGTTCTTC. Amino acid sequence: CSVLVIREGYSYNEQFF.

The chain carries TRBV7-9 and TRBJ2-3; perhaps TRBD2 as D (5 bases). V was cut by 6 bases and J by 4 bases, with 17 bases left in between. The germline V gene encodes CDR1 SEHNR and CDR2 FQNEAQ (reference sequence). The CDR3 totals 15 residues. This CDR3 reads CASRTTGSASDTQYF. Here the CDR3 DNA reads TGTGCCAGCAGGACCACGGGGTCCGCGTCAGATACGCAGTATTTT.

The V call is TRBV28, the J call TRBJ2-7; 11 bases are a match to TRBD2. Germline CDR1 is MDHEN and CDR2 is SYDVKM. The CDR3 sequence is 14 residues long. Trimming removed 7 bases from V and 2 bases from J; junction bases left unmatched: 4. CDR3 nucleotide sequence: TGTGCCAGCACATTAGCGGGAGGGACCTACGAGCAGTACTTC. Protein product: CASTLAGGTYEQYF.

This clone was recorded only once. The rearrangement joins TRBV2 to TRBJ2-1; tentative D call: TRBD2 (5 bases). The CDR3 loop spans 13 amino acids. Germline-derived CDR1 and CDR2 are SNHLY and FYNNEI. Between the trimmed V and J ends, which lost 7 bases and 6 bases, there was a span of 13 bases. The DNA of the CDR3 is TGTGCCAGCAAAGAGGGCACACCCAATGAGCAGTTCTTC. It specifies CASKEGTPNEQFF.

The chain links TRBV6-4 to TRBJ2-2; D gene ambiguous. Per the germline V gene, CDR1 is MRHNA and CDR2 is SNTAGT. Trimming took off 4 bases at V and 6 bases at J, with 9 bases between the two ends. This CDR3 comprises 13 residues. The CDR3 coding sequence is TGTGCCAGCAGTGCTGGCGGCGCCGGGGAGCTGTTTTTT. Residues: CASSAGGAGELFF.

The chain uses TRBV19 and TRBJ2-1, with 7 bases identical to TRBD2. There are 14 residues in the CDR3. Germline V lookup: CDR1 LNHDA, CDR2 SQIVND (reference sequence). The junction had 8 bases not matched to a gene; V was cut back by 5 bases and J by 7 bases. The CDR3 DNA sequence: TGTGCCAGTAGTGAGGCGTGGCGGGAGAATGAGCAGTTCTTC. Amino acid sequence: CASSEAWRENEQFF.

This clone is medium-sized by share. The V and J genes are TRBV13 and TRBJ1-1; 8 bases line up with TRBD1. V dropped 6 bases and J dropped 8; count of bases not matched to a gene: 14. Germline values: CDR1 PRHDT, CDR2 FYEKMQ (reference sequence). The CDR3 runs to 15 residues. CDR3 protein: CASRPGGAGSREAFF. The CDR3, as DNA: TGTGCCAGCAGACCAGGGGGCGCGGGAAGTCGGGAAGCTTTCTTT.

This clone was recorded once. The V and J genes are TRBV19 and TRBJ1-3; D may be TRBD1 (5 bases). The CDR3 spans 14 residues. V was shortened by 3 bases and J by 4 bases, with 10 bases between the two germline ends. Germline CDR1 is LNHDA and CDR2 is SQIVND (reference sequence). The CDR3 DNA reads TGTGCCAGTAGTATGAAGGGGCTCGGAAACACCATATATTTT. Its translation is CASSMKGLGNTIYF.

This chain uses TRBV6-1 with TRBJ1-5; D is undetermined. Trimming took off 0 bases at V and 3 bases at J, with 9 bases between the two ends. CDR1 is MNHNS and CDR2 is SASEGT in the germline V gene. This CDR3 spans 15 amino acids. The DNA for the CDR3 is TGTGCCAGCAGTGAAGCTTATTTCTTCAATCAGCCCCAGCATTTT. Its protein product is CASSEAYFFNQPQHF.

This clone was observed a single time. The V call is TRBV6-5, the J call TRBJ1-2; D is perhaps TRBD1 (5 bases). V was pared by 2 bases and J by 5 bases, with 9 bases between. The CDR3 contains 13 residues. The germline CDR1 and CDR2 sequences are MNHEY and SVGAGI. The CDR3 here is CASSYMGGYGYTF. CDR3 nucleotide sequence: TGTGCCAGCAGTTACATGGGGGGGTATGGCTACACCTTC.

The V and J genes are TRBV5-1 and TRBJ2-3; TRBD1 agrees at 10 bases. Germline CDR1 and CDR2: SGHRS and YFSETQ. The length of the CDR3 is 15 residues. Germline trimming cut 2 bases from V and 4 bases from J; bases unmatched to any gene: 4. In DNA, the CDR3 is TGCGCCAGCAGCTTAGACAGGGGGCCCCCAGATACGCAGTATTTT. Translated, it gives CASSLDRGPPDTQYF. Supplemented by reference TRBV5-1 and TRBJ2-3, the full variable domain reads KAGVTQTPRYLIKTRGQQVTLSCSPISGHRSVSWYQQTPGQGLQFLFEYFSETQRNKGNFPGRFSGRQFSNSRSEMNVSTLELGDSALYLCASSLDRGPPDTQYFGPGTRLTVL.

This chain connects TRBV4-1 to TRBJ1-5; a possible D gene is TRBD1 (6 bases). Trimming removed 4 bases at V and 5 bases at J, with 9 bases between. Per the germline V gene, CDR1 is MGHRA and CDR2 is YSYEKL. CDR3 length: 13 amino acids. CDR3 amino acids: CASSPPGDQPQHF. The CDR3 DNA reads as TGCGCCAGCAGCCCCCCAGGGGATCAGCCCCAGCATTTT.

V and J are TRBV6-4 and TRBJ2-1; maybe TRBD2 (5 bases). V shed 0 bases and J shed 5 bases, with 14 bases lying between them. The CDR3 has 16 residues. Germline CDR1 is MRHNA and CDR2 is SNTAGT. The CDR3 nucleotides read TGTGCCAGCAGTGACTCGAACGGGGAGCCGAACAATGAGCAGTTCTTC. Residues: CASSDSNGEPNNEQFF.

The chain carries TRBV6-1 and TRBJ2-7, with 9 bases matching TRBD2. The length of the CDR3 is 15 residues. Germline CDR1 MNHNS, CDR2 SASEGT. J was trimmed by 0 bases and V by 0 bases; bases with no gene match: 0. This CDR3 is CASSEASGSSYEQYF. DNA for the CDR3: TGTGCCAGCAGTGAAGCTAGCGGGAGCTCCTACGAGCAGTACTTC.

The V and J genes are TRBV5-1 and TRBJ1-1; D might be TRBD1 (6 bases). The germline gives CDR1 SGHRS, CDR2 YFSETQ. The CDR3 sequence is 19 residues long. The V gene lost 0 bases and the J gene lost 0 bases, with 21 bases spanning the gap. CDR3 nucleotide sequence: TGCGCCAGCAGCTTGGGTATAGGGGGAGGGTATGGCATGAACACTGAAGCTTTCTTT. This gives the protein CASSLGIGGGYGMNTEAFF.

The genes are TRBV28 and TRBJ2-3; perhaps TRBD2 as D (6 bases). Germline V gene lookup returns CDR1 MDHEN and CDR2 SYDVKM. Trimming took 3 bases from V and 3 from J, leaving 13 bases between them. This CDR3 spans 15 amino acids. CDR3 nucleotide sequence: TGTGCCAGCAGTTTGTTGAGCGGGTCGACAGATACGCAGTATTTT. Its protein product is CASSLLSGSTDTQYF.

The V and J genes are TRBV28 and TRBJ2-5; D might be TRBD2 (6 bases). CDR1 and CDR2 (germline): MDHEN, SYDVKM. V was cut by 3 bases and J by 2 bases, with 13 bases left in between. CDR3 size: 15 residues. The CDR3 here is CASSFAGMTQETQYF. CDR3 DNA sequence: TGTGCCAGCAGTTTTGCGGGAATGACTCAAGAGACCCAGTACTTC.